This T cell receptor beta chain originates from a study of tumor-infiltrating lymphocytes in primary liver carcinoma. Study results and caveats: Tumor-blood pairs (like tumor-adjacent pairs) overlapped less than tumor region pairs did. Against blood, tumors held a significantly higher top-250-clone fraction (p = 0.039). Present in all five tumor regions were only about 7-25% of the top clones.

The source material, about 18-33 mg of unsorted bulk tissue, was used to co-extract RNA and DNA. From germline, CDR1 is MNHEY and CDR2 SVGAGI. Trimming took 6 bases from V and 2 from J, leaving 14 bases between them. The CDR3 runs to 14 residues. Making TCR beta cDNA involved 400 to 600 ng total RNA and a constant-region primer. For TCR beta, libraries were produced by three nested multiplex PCR rounds using slightly modified ARM-PCR. Investigators reported that the first two PCR rounds, at about 9 cycles each, used TRBV1-TRBV30 forward primers with a C-beta reverse primer. In TCRdb, the multiplex PCR reads were re-called with MiXCR into one record per CDR3 protein. The sample yields about 110,000 distinct CDR3 sequences, roughly three fifths seen once. The sample holds many counts of this clonotype. No antigen is known for it.

The sequencing sample was made of liver tumor tissue from sampling region 1. Documented subset: tumor region T1, superior pole. The chain combines TRBV6-5 with TRBJ2-7; D unclear. This TCR came from a woman aged 60-70 years with primary liver carcinoma and hepatitis B virus infection. CDR3 DNA sequence: TGTGCCAGCAGAGAACCGGGCAGTACCTACGAGCAGTACTTC. Translating gives CASREPGSTYEQYF.